The table lists the clone carrying this T cell receptor (beta chain) with a count of one. These data belong to a study of blood T cell repertoires in COVID-19. Background on the study: Samples of COVID-19 (acute and convalescent) were obtained from the United States, Italy and Spain. PBMCs, B-cell-depleted T cells, or T cells were the source of the cDNA or gDNA that made up the material.

Authors' methods: From reference gene primer amplification, estimates of nucleated cell counts were derived. Measured with immunoSEQ multiplex PCR; TCRdb has only the in-frame clones, and not every one. That table gives V, J and clone size, and the DNA gave D and trimming. The data show 120,000 to 150,000 clones, about 85% seen once. The V gene end was trimmed by 8 bases and the J gene end by 6 bases; junction bases not matched to a gene: 9. The germline V gene has CDR1 SNHLY and CDR2 FYNNEI. The CDR3 extends over 15 amino acids. Specimen: peripheral blood. This sequence was found in a human donor in a cohort sampled during active COVID-19. The J gene is TRBJ2-1, the V gene TRBV2; TRBD2 matches at 11 bases. CDR3 protein: CASWGVLAGVNEQFF. CDR3 DNA: TGTGCCAGCTGGGGGGTACTAGCGGGAGTCAATGAGCAGTTCTTC.